This T cell receptor (beta chain) was retrieved from a study of neurological immune-mediated disorders (dated by TCRdb to about 2019). Concerning the study at large: Among the approximately 35 multiple sclerosis patients, relapsing-remitting MS was present in around 30 and secondary progressive MS was present in 3. Using UMI-based sequencing, the study compared peripheral blood TCR-beta repertoires from patients with HTLV-I-associated myelopathy (HAM/TSP), patients with multiple sclerosis, and healthy controls. Alongside PBMC samples, the set of more than 80 TCR-beta libraries contained longitudinal samples, technical triplicates, and paired CD4+ and CD8+ T-cell subsets that had been sorted. The cohort included some 68 subjects: roughly 15 with HAM/TSP, some 34 with multiple sclerosis, and 20 or so healthy controls. Study-level results and caveats: Expanded clones from different subjects shared no identical CDR3 amino acid sequences, which suggests that TCR-beta repertoires were private in all groups. The MS cluster was not associated with any clinical or MRI features, and the authors stated that larger cohorts are needed. Repertoires from 18 of 34 MS patients were grouped by phylogenetic analysis into a cluster of related CDR3 sequences, suggesting a possible repertoire-level signature. TCR clonal expansion was greatest in HAM/TSP patients and smallest in MS patients, who ranked below even healthy controls.

As regards this clonotype: Its binding antigen is unknown. This may be a read error: a much more frequent sequence differs by one nucleotide.

Libraries from unsorted PBMCs were made from 2 million PBMCs kept in RNAlater at -80 degrees C until RNA extraction. The multiple sclerosis patients were enrolled in a US clinical protocol that evaluated disease progression with magnetic resonance imaging. PBMCs were separated from peripheral blood using Ficoll-Hypaque density gradient centrifugation and then cryopreserved in liquid nitrogen. CDR1 is given as DFQATT and CDR2 as SNEGSKA, both from the germline V gene (reference sequence). The CDR3 runs 15 amino acids, cysteine and phenylalanine included. Kept here is only the CDR3 DNA, which spans 45 bases and is read in frame from base 1. V was cut back by 6 bases and J by 0 bases, leaving a gap of 17 bases between them. cDNA was synthesized by template-switch 5'RACE using a primer carrying a 10-nucleotide random unique molecular identifier by which each TCR transcript was tagged. Each sequencing run produced over 160 million TCR-beta sequences covering 15-18 subjects. The RNeasy kit was used to extract total RNA. The KAPA Real-time Library Amplification kit was used to amplify TCR-beta VDJ regions with primers targeting the TCR constant region and the 5'RACE anchor. A first PCR added sample indexes and Illumina adaptors, after which a second PCR increased the library yield. After Ampure bead purification, the roughly 650 bp TCR product was size-selected on a 2% E-gel SizeSelection system. Library quality was checked on a Bioanalyzer, concentration was measured with Qubit, and libraries were quantified with the Kapa Library Quantification kit before pooling. Paired-end 2 x 150 bp sequencing of the libraries was performed on an Illumina HiSeq 2500. To increase sequence diversity, roughly 25-31% phiX was spiked into each library pool. From the authors' description of their analysis: Quality-filtered reads were processed with the UMI-based MiGEC pipeline, which removed over 75% of raw TCR sequences during error correction. VDJ genes were aligned to IMGT germline references, and each clonotype was defined by a unique CDR3 amino acid sequence together with V-J genes. Clonal expansion, Shannon diversity and CDR3 relatedness (CalcPairwiseDistances, ClusterSamples) were evaluated with VDJtools, and phylogenetic trees were built with CLCbio workbench. Clones with at least 8 unique UMIs were defined as expanded, with this threshold being based on coefficient-of-variation modelling across technical triplicates. TCRdb redid the processing of the public reads, applying fastp at Q25 and MiXCR, and retained in-frame beta chains. For every CDR3 protein sequence, its rows merge into one entry that carries the most common genes and DNA. It is TCRdb's table, rather than the study itself, that gives the V and J calls and clone size. For this sample there are approximately 74,000 distinct CDR3 sequences; 5.2% appear just once. Approximately 7% of the sample comes from the top ten.

The sequence derives from a man younger than 30 with multiple sclerosis. Recombination linked TRBV20-1 to TRBJ1-1, with a weak D call of TRBD1 (6 bases match). Sequenced sample: PBMCs. The CDR3 protein sequence reads: CSARWGHEMNTEAFF. At the DNA level, the sequence is TGCAGTGCCCGGTGGGGGCACGAAATGAACACTGAAGCTTTCTTT.